What follows is one T cell receptor beta chain and its context. Antigen unknown. PBMCs yielded sorted CD4+ and CD8+ T cells. V was pared by 4 bases and J by 5 bases, with 8 bases of the junction left unmatched. Germline CDR1 reads SGHRS; CDR2 reads YFSETQ. The CDR3 consists of 14 residues. Sequencing used cDNA as its template, made by extracting RNA and reverse transcribing it. Assay: immunoSEQ multiplex PCR; the TCRdb copy retains only in-frame clones and omits some. This sample has roughly 150,000 clones; under 60% occur once, and the top ten carry just under 20%. The data stem from a study of CD8+ T cells in alopecia areata. Study-wide background: Oral tofacitinib, 5 to 10 mg twice daily, was given in an open-label trial. Study-level findings and limits: Normal scalp had lower clonality than lesional scalp, with alopecia totalis/universalis lesions showing this most strongly. Sharing of TCRs across patients appeared less clear than in mice, possibly for HLA-related reasons.

J is TRBJ2-7 and V is TRBV5-1; 8 bases agree with TRBD1. Here the sequenced sample was CD8+ T cells sorted from blood, taken at week 0. This TCR was recovered from a human donor with alopecia areata. This CDR3 is CASSAREQGDEQYF. CDR3 coding DNA: TGCGCCAGCAGCGCCCGGGAACAGGGGGACGAGCAGTACTTC.